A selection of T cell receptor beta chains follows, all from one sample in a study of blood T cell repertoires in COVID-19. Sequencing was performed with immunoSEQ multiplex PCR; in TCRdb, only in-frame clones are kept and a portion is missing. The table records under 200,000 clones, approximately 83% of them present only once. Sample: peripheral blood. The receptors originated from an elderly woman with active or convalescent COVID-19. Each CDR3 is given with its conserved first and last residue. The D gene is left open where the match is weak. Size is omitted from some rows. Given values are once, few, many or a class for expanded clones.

CDR3 DNA: TGTGCCAGCAGTTCCAATAGCGGGGGGTTCCAAGAGACCCAGTACTTC
CDR3 protein: CASSSNSGGFQETQYF
CDR3 length: 16
J gene: TRBJ2-5
V gene: TRBV6-5
clone size: NA
D gene: TRBD2

CDR3 DNA: TGTGCCAGTAGTATTGGGGGCAGCAAAAACTATGGCTACACCTTC
CDR3 protein: CASSIGGSKNYGYTF
CDR3 length: 15
J gene: TRBJ1-2
V gene: TRBV19
clone size: NA
D gene: NA

CDR3 DNA: TGCGCCAGCAGCCCCCCCAGCGTCCGGGAGCAGTACTTC
CDR3 protein: CASSPPSVREQYF
CDR3 length: 13
J gene: TRBJ2-7
V gene: TRBV5-1
clone size: NA
D gene: NA

CDR3 DNA: TGTGCCAGCAGTTTAGCGGGCTCCCGGGACCAGTACTTC
CDR3 protein: CASSLAGSRDQYF
CDR3 length: 13
J gene: TRBJ2-5
V gene: TRBV27
clone size: NA
D gene: NA

CDR3 DNA: TGTGCCAGCAGCTTAGCGGGTCAGGGTATCTCACCCCTCCACTTT
CDR3 protein: CASSLAGQGISPLHF
CDR3 length: 15
J gene: TRBJ1-6
V gene: TRBV7-2
clone size: NA
D gene: NA

CDR3 DNA: TGTGCCAGCAGCCAAGCTCCCCAGGTGGGCTACGAGCAGTACTTC
CDR3 protein: CASSQAPQVGYEQYF
CDR3 length: 15
J gene: TRBJ2-7
V gene: TRBV3-1/TRBV3-2
clone size: NA
D gene: NA

CDR3 DNA: TGTGCCAGCAGCGCTCGTCAGCGGCAGCCCCAGCATTTT
CDR3 protein: CASSARQRQPQHF
CDR3 length: 13
J gene: TRBJ1-5
V gene: TRBV21-1
clone size: once
D gene: NA

CDR3 DNA: TGTGCCTGGAGCGGGGGACAGAACTATGGCTACACCTTC
CDR3 protein: CAWSGGQNYGYTF
CDR3 length: 13
J gene: TRBJ1-2
V gene: TRBV30
clone size: few
D gene: TRBD1

CDR3 DNA: TGTGCCAGCAGCCCCGGGACAGTACCAAACTATGGCTACACCTTC
CDR3 protein: CASSPGTVPNYGYTF
CDR3 length: 15
J gene: TRBJ1-2
V gene: TRBV9
clone size: NA
D gene: TRBD1

CDR3 DNA: TGTGCCAGTATTCCCCCCGCCCGGACAGGGGGTAGTAAGAACACTGAAGCTTTCTTT
CDR3 protein: CASIPPARTGGSKNTEAFF
CDR3 length: 19
J gene: TRBJ1-1
V gene: TRBV19
clone size: NA
D gene: TRBD1

CDR3 DNA: TGTGCCAGCAGTTCAGGATTTCTCTATGGCTACACCTTC
CDR3 protein: CASSSGFLYGYTF
CDR3 length: 13
J gene: TRBJ1-2
V gene: TRBV6-5
clone size: NA
D gene: NA

CDR3 DNA: TGTGCCAGCAGCCTGCGCGGGGGTGTCCACGAGCAGTACTTC
CDR3 protein: CASSLRGGVHEQYF
CDR3 length: 14
J gene: TRBJ2-7
V gene: TRBV11-3
clone size: few
D gene: TRBD2

CDR3 DNA: TGTGCCAGCACCCCGAGGAGGAACACCGGGGAGCTGTTTTTT
CDR3 protein: CASTPRRNTGELFF
CDR3 length: 14
J gene: TRBJ2-2
V gene: TRBV27
clone size: NA
D gene: NA

CDR3 DNA: TGTGCCAGCAGCGCTGATCGGTCACCCCTCCACTTT
CDR3 protein: CASSADRSPLHF
CDR3 length: 12
J gene: TRBJ1-6
V gene: TRBV6-5
clone size: NA
D gene: NA

CDR3 DNA: TGTGCCAGCAGTGAAGGTATAGGCAATCAGCCCCAGCATTTT
CDR3 protein: CASSEGIGNQPQHF
CDR3 length: 14
J gene: TRBJ1-5
V gene: TRBV25-1
clone size: NA
D gene: NA

CDR3 DNA: TGTGCCAGCAGCCAACCCAGGGCAGGCAATTCACCCCTCCACTTT
CDR3 protein: CASSQPRAGNSPLHF
CDR3 length: 15
J gene: TRBJ1-6
V gene: TRBV3-1/TRBV3-2
clone size: NA
D gene: NA

CDR3 DNA: TGTGCCAGCAGCTTATCCAGAAATAATGAAAAACTGTTTTTT
CDR3 protein: CASSLSRNNEKLFF
CDR3 length: 14
J gene: TRBJ1-4
V gene: TRBV11-2
clone size: NA
D gene: NA

CDR3 DNA: TGTGCCAGCAGCTTGGGACAGGAGAGGACTGAAGCTTTCTTT
CDR3 protein: CASSLGQERTEAFF
CDR3 length: 14
J gene: TRBJ1-1
V gene: TRBV13
clone size: NA
D gene: TRBD1

CDR3 DNA: TGTGCCAGCTCGCAGGACGGGGGGGGAGAGACCCAGTACTTC
CDR3 protein: CASSQDGGGETQYF
CDR3 length: 14
J gene: TRBJ2-5
V gene: TRBV18
clone size: NA
D gene: TRBD2

CDR3 DNA: TGTGCCAGCAGCCCTGCAACTAATGAAAAACTGTTTTTT
CDR3 protein: CASSPATNEKLFF
CDR3 length: 13
J gene: TRBJ1-4
V gene: TRBV7-2
clone size: NA
D gene: NA

CDR3 DNA: TGTGCCAGCAGTTTATACGGCGCGGCGGAAAACACCATATATTTT
CDR3 protein: CASSLYGAAENTIYF
CDR3 length: 15
J gene: TRBJ1-3
V gene: TRBV27
clone size: NA
D gene: NA

CDR3 DNA: TGTGCCAGCAGCTTGGGCCCCGGGACAGAGTACGAGCAGTACTTC
CDR3 protein: CASSLGPGTEYEQYF
CDR3 length: 15
J gene: TRBJ2-7
V gene: TRBV5-5
clone size: NA
D gene: TRBD1

CDR3 DNA: TGTGCCAGCAGTGAATATGCGGGCGAAAAACTGTTTTTT
CDR3 protein: CASSEYAGEKLFF
CDR3 length: 13
J gene: TRBJ1-4
V gene: TRBV6-1
clone size: NA
D gene: NA

CDR3 DNA: TGTGCCAGCAGCCTCGGGACAGTTCTAAATTCACCCCTCCACTTT
CDR3 protein: CASSLGTVLNSPLHF
CDR3 length: 15
J gene: TRBJ1-6
V gene: TRBV28
clone size: NA
D gene: TRBD1

CDR3 DNA: TGCGCCAGCAGTTTTACAGGGGAACAGAACACTGAAGCTTTCTTT
CDR3 protein: CASSFTGEQNTEAFF
CDR3 length: 15
J gene: TRBJ1-1
V gene: TRBV5-1
clone size: NA
D gene: TRBD1

CDR3 DNA: TGTGCCAGCAGTTACGGGGGGTATGACTACACCTTC
CDR3 protein: CASSYGGYDYTF
CDR3 length: 12
J gene: TRBJ1-2
V gene: TRBV6-5
clone size: few
D gene: NA

CDR3 DNA: TGTGCCAGCAGCTTAGGGGACAGGGGAATGGGCTACACCTTC
CDR3 protein: CASSLGDRGMGYTF
CDR3 length: 14
J gene: TRBJ1-2
V gene: TRBV7-2
clone size: NA
D gene: TRBD1

CDR3 DNA: TGCGCCAGCAGCCAAGATTTCGGGTGGCGCACAGATACGCAGTATTTT
CDR3 protein: CASSQDFGWRTDTQYF
CDR3 length: 16
J gene: TRBJ2-3
V gene: TRBV4-3
clone size: NA
D gene: NA

CDR3 DNA: TGTGCCAGCAGCGCCCCCGGGACAGGAGGAGAAAAACTGTTTTTT
CDR3 protein: CASSAPGTGGEKLFF
CDR3 length: 15
J gene: TRBJ1-4
V gene: TRBV11-2
clone size: once
D gene: TRBD1

CDR3 DNA: TGTGCCAGCAGCGAAGGGTGCCTGGGCGTTAGGGGCTACACCTTC
CDR3 protein: CASSEGCLGVRGYTF
CDR3 length: 15
J gene: TRBJ1-2
V gene: TRBV3-1/TRBV3-2
clone size: few
D gene: NA

CDR3 DNA: TGTGCCAGCAGCTTACAGGACAATCAGCCCCAGCATTTT
CDR3 protein: CASSLQDNQPQHF
CDR3 length: 13
J gene: TRBJ1-5
V gene: TRBV7-2
clone size: once
D gene: NA

CDR3 DNA: TGTGCCAGCAGTTACTCGATTAATGGTGGCCCTGAAGCTTTCTTT
CDR3 protein: CASSYSINGGPEAFF
CDR3 length: 15
J gene: TRBJ1-1
V gene: TRBV6-6
clone size: NA
D gene: NA

CDR3 DNA: TGTGCCAGCAGCGAGGGACAGGGGATGGGAGATACGCAGTATTTT
CDR3 protein: CASSEGQGMGDTQYF
CDR3 length: 15
J gene: TRBJ2-3
V gene: TRBV9
clone size: NA
D gene: TRBD1

CDR3 DNA: TGCGCCAGCAGCCCGGAGGGACAGAACGAGCAGTACTTC
CDR3 protein: CASSPEGQNEQYF
CDR3 length: 13
J gene: TRBJ2-7
V gene: TRBV5-1
clone size: NA
D gene: NA

CDR3 DNA: TGTGCCACCCGGACAGGGTCGGGTCAGCCCCAGCATTTT
CDR3 protein: CATRTGSGQPQHF
CDR3 length: 13
J gene: TRBJ1-5
V gene: TRBV10-3
clone size: NA
D gene: TRBD1

CDR3 DNA: TGCAGCGTCCGGGACAGCGGGGGAGTCACTGAAGCTTTCTTT
CDR3 protein: CSVRDSGGVTEAFF
CDR3 length: 14
J gene: TRBJ1-1
V gene: TRBV29-1
clone size: NA
D gene: TRBD1

CDR3 DNA: TGTGCCAGCTCACCACAGCAGGCGTCGACGAACACCGGGGAGCTGTTTTTT
CDR3 protein: CASSPQQASTNTGELFF
CDR3 length: 17
J gene: TRBJ2-2
V gene: TRBV18
clone size: NA
D gene: NA

CDR3 DNA: TGTGCCAGCAGTGACCCCCGGACAGGGTATCCGAAAAACTATGGCTACACCTTC
CDR3 protein: CASSDPRTGYPKNYGYTF
CDR3 length: 18
J gene: TRBJ1-2
V gene: TRBV25-1
clone size: NA
D gene: TRBD1

CDR3 DNA: TGTGCCAGCAGCTTAGACTCTTACGCCTTCAGCGGGGGTTACAATGAGCAGTTCTTC
CDR3 protein: CASSLDSYAFSGGYNEQFF
CDR3 length: 19
J gene: TRBJ2-1
V gene: TRBV7-8
clone size: NA
D gene: TRBD2

CDR3 DNA: TGTGCCAGCAGTGCCCAGGGCATGGGCACTGAAGCTTTCTTT
CDR3 protein: CASSAQGMGTEAFF
CDR3 length: 14
J gene: TRBJ1-1
V gene: TRBV25-1
clone size: NA
D gene: NA

CDR3 DNA: TGTGCCAGCAGTGGTCAGGACAGGGGGAGGACTGAAGCTTTCTTT
CDR3 protein: CASSGQDRGRTEAFF
CDR3 length: 15
J gene: TRBJ1-1
V gene: TRBV27
clone size: NA
D gene: TRBD1

CDR3 DNA: TGCGCCAGCAGCCGACACATTACCGACAGGGCAAGCGGCTACACCTTC
CDR3 protein: CASSRHITDRASGYTF
CDR3 length: 16
J gene: TRBJ1-2
V gene: TRBV4-3
clone size: NA
D gene: TRBD1

CDR3 DNA: TGCGCCAGCAGCGGTGGACATGCGAACACCGGGGAGCTGTTTTTT
CDR3 protein: CASSGGHANTGELFF
CDR3 length: 15
J gene: TRBJ2-2
V gene: TRBV5-1
clone size: NA
D gene: NA

CDR3 DNA: TGTGCCAGCAGCGTATCAGGGGCAGGTTCACCCCTCCACTTT
CDR3 protein: CASSVSGAGSPLHF
CDR3 length: 14
J gene: TRBJ1-6
V gene: TRBV9
clone size: NA
D gene: NA